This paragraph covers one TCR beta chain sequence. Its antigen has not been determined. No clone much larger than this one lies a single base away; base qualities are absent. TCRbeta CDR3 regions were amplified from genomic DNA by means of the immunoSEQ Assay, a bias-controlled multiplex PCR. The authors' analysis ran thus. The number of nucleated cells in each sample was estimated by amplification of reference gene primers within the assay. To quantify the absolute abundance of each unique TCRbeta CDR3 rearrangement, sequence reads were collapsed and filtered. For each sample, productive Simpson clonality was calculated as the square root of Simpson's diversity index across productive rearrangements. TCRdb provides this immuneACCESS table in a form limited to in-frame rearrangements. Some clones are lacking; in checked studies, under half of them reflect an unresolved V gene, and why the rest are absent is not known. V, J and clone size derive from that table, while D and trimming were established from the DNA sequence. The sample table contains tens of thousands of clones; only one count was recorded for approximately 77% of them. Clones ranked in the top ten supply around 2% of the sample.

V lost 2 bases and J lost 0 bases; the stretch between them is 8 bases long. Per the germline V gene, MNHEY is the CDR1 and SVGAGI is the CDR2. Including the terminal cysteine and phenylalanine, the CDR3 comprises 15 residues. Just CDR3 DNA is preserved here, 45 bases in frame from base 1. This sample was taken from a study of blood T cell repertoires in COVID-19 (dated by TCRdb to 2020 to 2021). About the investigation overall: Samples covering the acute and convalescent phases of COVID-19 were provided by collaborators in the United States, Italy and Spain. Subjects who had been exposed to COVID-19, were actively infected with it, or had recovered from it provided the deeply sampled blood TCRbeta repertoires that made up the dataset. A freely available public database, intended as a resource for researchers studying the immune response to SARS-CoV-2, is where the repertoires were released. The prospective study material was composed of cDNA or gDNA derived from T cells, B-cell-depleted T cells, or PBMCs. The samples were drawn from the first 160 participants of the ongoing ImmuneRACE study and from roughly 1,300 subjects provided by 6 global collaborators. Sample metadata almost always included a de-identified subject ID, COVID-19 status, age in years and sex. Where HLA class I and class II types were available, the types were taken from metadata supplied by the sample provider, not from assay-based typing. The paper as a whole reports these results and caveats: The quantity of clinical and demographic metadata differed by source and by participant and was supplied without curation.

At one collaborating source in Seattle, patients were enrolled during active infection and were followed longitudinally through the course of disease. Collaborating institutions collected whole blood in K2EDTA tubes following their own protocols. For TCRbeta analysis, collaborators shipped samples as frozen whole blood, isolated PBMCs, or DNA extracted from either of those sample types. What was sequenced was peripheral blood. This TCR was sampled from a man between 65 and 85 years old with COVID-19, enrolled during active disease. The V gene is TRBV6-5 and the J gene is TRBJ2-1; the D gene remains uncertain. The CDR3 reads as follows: CASSYQVSSYNEQFF. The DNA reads TGTGCCAGCAGTTACCAAGTGAGCTCCTACAATGAGCAGTTCTTC.